These T cell receptor beta chains were read from a single sample in a study of cytotoxic CD8 clonotypes in ibrutinib-treated CLL. Sequencing used immunoSEQ multiplex PCR; TCRdb keeps in-frame clones, though not all of them. This sample has more than 50,000 clones, with roughly 57% found just once. Sequenced here: PBMCs, sampled after 12 months of ibrutinib treatment. Source of these receptors: a human donor with chronic lymphocytic leukemia. CDR3s leave out the opening cysteine and the closing phenylalanine or tryptophan.

TRBV6-1	TRBJ1-2	ASSESGTRYGYT
TRBV13	TRBJ2-1	ASGSGSSYNEQF
TRBV25-1	TRBJ2-3	ASSLADTQY
TRBV19	TRBJ1-1	ASNTLMNTEAF
TRBV5-1	TRBJ2-7	ASSRRGEEQY
TRBV5-6	TRBJ2-7	ASSQGGALPYEQY
TRBV6-1	TRBJ2-3	ASRPGGLTDTQY
TRBV6-4	TRBJ2-2	ASRGPGELF
TRBV6-5	TRBJ1-2	ASSYDMTEFYGYT
TRBV18	TRBJ2-2	ASTQSGELF
TRBV18	TRBJ2-5	ASSPPLDTQLLSTQY
TRBV5-4	TRBJ2-7	ASSPGTAIVGQY
TRBV7-2	TRBJ2-1	ASSLRQGKNEQF
TRBV18	TRBJ2-2	ASSRTSPGELF
TRBV10-3	TRBJ2-5	AIRLAPVETQY
TRBV5-1	TRBJ1-4	ASSLDAPGQVEKLF
TRBV28	TRBJ2-5	ASYRNRETQY
TRBV5-4	TRBJ2-1	ASSQGSADEQF
TRBV7-8	TRBJ1-6	ASSLTAGFNSPLH
TRBV10-1	TRBJ1-2	ANQVKGNRGRGGLYGYT
TRBV6-5	TRBJ1-5	ASSPGPLPQH
TRBV28	TRBJ1-1	ASSPPDLMNTEAF
TRBV19	TRBJ1-5	ASSDLGGNQPQH
TRBV2	TRBJ2-7	ASSEGLAGAQQY
TRBV6-5	TRBJ2-3	ASRRKRGGTGTQY
TRBV5-4	TRBJ2-2	ASSLGTSGNTGELF
TRBV7-9	TRBJ1-1	ASGSPGQGAGGTF
TRBV5-1	TRBJ2-7	ASTPGRPTHEQY
TRBV6-5	TRBJ2-5	ASSYWDQETQY
TRBV5-1	TRBJ2-1	ASSLGMRGHNEQF
TRBV18	TRBJ1-1	ASSPDKRVHTEAF
TRBV4-1	TRBJ2-5	ASSRLSGMETQY
TRBV5-1	TRBJ1-6	ASSLGRTGLNSPLH
TRBV5-1	TRBJ1-4	ASSFGTGLVSEKLF
TRBV5-6	TRBJ1-2	ASSLDRPLRGYT
TRBV10-3	TRBJ2-2	AISDNPGGAPTGELF
TRBV18	TRBJ1-5	ASSRQGLNQPQH
TRBV5-1	TRBJ1-3	ASSPGQERYTIY
TRBV28	TRBJ1-1	ASSRRVEAF
TRBV6-1	TRBJ2-7	ASSLREQGIFEQY
TRBV5-4	TRBJ1-5	ASSVRRTGNQPQH
TRBV4-1	TRBJ2-6	ASSQDFARGSGANVLT
TRBV30	TRBJ2-4	AWSYQGGKNIQY
TRBV5-1	TRBJ2-1	ASRSSGSTFDEQF
TRBV6-1	TRBJ1-1	ASSETGWGVGNTEAF
TRBV5-1	TRBJ2-7	ASSLESGGLYEQY
TRBV2	TRBJ2-1	ASSEARGLARHEQF
TRBV11-2	TRBJ2-3	ASSLRDRAYTDTQY
TRBV19	TRBJ2-3	ASSASNVGTDTQY
TRBV30	TRBJ2-7	AWSETSYEQY
TRBV10-3	TRBJ1-2	AIRQTGTGGGYT
TRBV6-5	TRBJ2-5	ASSYSTYQETQY
TRBV5-1	TRBJ2-1	ASFRPGSDNEQF
TRBV5-1	TRBJ2-3	ASSRTSASTDTQY